This TCR beta chain was profiled in a study of blood T cell repertoires in COVID-19. In the study overall: T cells, B-cell-depleted T cells, or PBMCs provided the cDNA or gDNA that served as material.

The germline V and J ends were trimmed by 11 bases and 6 bases, with 23 bases remaining between them. Germline CDR1 reads MNHEY; CDR2 reads SVGAGI. The CDR3 length is 14 residues. The repertoire was sequenced with immunoSEQ multiplex PCR; TCRdb's copy has only in-frame clones and lacks some. The data show over 250,000 clones, roughly 80% seen once. Enrolled through a virtual design, the participants were between roughly 18 and 90 years of age and came from under 25 US areas. Participant-given clinical history determined each cohort assignment. The chain has TRBV6-5 and TRBJ2-7; D is possibly TRBD2 (6 bases). This clonotype originated in a man aged 35 to 55 who had been exposed to COVID-19. Sequencing was carried out using PBMCs or T cells enriched from blood (not recorded which). The DNA for the CDR3 is TGTGCCGGCGGGGCTGGGGACTCGCTGTTCGAGCAGTACTTC. Encoded protein: CAGGAGDSLFEQYF.